This TCR beta chain was found in a study of Ad26.COV2.S vaccination and SARS-CoV-2 variants. Treatment reported: 15 to 20 received Ad26.COV2.S at low or high dose, single or two shots; about 5 received placebo; per-sample allocation not given. All samples were drawn on day 63, counting from the first vaccine or placebo injection. Broader study findings: Responses of T cells in total may have been underestimated by the TCR breadth and depth analyses.

The repertoire was sequenced with immunoSEQ multiplex PCR; TCRdb's copy has only in-frame clones and lacks some. The sample has nearly 400,000 clones, 70% to 90% seen once. Comments on this clone: Its specificity is not known.

The CDR3 totals 19 residues. The germline V gene encodes CDR1 MNHEY and CDR2 SVGEGT. The V and J ends lost 2 bases and 0 bases respectively, with 20 bases between them. This specimen consisted of peripheral blood, obtained in a trial of Ad26.COV2.S vaccine versus placebo. This TCR was sampled from a person between 18 and 59 years old who received the Ad26.COV2.S COVID-19 vaccine or a placebo. This rearrangement joins TRBV6-2 or TRBV6-3 to TRBJ2-4, with unresolved D. CDR3 sequence reads: CASSYKTPIKRPAKNIQYF. The DNA for the CDR3 is TGTGCCAGCAGTTACAAGACCCCAATCAAGCGACCAGCCAAAAACATTCAGTACTTC.